This TCR beta chain was observed in a study of shared clonotypes between healthy human individuals (dated by TCRdb to 2020 to 2021). Study-level background: A few men and two women, aged 18 to 49 years, made up the cohort. To estimate repertoire size and how much clonotypes are shared between individuals, the study performed deep sequencing of blood TCR repertoires from a handful of healthy adults. Different laboratories and diverse techniques were used to prepare libraries and sequence TCR repertoires, to increase sequencing depth and limit assay-specific biases. For each donor, CD4 naive and CD4 memory were each given three plates, CD8 naive was given two plates, and CD8 memory was given one plate. Each donor's leukapheresis produced roughly between roughly 0.85 and 10 billion PBMCs. General study outcomes and caveats: Sampling was limited to blood, and TCR repertoires in tissue likely differ from TCR repertoires in blood. Incomplete sequencing was indicated by rarefaction of sorted-subset datasets, despite the large sequencing depth. Estimated clonotype richness was generally larger for naive than for memory subsets. Because the study included a small number of donors, the genetic and exposure-history diversity represented was limited. Sharing across a few donors was observed for approximately 5% of naive CD4, 3% to 4% of naive CD8, 2% to 2.5% of memory CD4, and roughly 0.43% of memory CD8 clonotypes. Pairwise subsampling indicated that sequencing depth was expected to affect the degree of clonotype sharing among donors. Compared with non-shared clonotypes, the clonotypes found in all four sorted-subset donors had higher generation probabilities.

TCR CDR3 regions were amplified from genomic DNA by multiplex PCR using the deep immunoSEQ assay. Genomic DNA extracted from each cell subset was distributed evenly over all wells of several immunoSEQ 96-well plates, and each plate served as one replicate. For sorted subsets, roughly 190 ng of genomic DNA, equivalent to 30,000 or so T cell genomes, went into each replicate PCR. Purified libraries were measured with a Qubit 3.0 fluorometer, size-checked on a Bioanalyzer 2100, and measured again with the KAPA Library Quantification kit. Every immunoSEQ 96-well plate was sequenced on a separate single-read 150-cycle Illumina NextSeq 550 flow cell. Concerning the study's data processing: Because only junctional sequences without quality scores were contained in the immunoSEQ output, filtering matching that applied to full-length reads could not be performed. Sequences were annotated with PyIR, a Python wrapper for IgBLAST v1.9, and V/J genes and CDR3 were assigned using IMGT germline references. Any read was removed if the V/J assignment was weak (E-value above 1e-6), the CDR3 was missing, or the read contained stop codons, out-of-frame junctions, or ambiguous translated residues. V3J clonotypes were defined as sequences sharing an identical inferred V gene, J gene, and CDR3 amino acid sequence. To compute the percentage overlap between repertoires, the number of shared unique clonotypes was divided by the size of the smaller repertoire. Three approaches were used to assess repertoire richness: RTK rarefaction, the Chao1 estimator, and Recon v2.1 estimates of unobserved clonotypes. OLGA was used to compute generation probabilities for all TCRbeta clonotypes that the gDNA method yielded from a handful of donors. TCRdb holds this immuneACCESS table with in-frame rearrangements only. Some clones are missing; in checked studies, unresolved V genes explain under half, and the rest has no known cause. V and J calls and clone size are as listed in that table; D and trimming were resolved from the DNA. The sample table holds 550,000 to 750,000 clones, of which about 91% were seen once. About a quarter of the sample is in the top ten clones.

CD8 naive samples consisted of CD45RO-negative cells that were positively selected for CCR7, yielding a CD45RA+CCR7+ population without TemRA cells. The donors were healthy, HIV-negative adults with no recently reported acute infections or vaccinations. Only Caucasian adults living in Nashville, Tennessee, USA were represented among the donors. Blood was collected by leukapheresis, and PBMCs were isolated by Ficoll-Histopaque density gradient centrifugation and then cryopreserved in liquid nitrogen vapor phase. Analytical flow cytometry was used to check the purity and quantity of every magnetically sorted T cell population. Genomic DNA was isolated from every sorted fraction and measured by UV absorbance on a Nanodrop 2000c. Remarks on this clone: No cognate antigen has been identified for it. Per-base quality was not reported, and no clone a single base away is much larger than it.

Taken from the germline V gene, the CDR1 and CDR2 loops are MNHNS and SASEGT. A distance of 16 bases separates the germline ends of V and J, which lose 2 bases and 3 bases respectively. Including the terminal cysteine and phenylalanine, the CDR3 comprises 16 residues. Only the CDR3 part of the read is kept: 48 bases, read in frame from the first base. This sequence was found in a man aged 25-45 years in good health. Specimen: naive CD8+ T cells sorted from blood. According to the study, the label for this sample's cell subset or site signals: CD45RA+CCR7+. This receptor chain uses TRBV6-1 and TRBJ1-2; the D gene is perhaps TRBD1, on 5 matching bases. The CDR3 here reads CASSEFGPRDDYGYTF. The nucleotide sequence is given as TGTGCCAGCAGTGAATTTGGGCCGAGGGACGACTATGGCTACACCTTC.